Shown below are 6 T cell receptor beta chains from a single sample sequenced in a study of blood T cell repertoires in COVID-19 (dated by TCRdb to between 2020 and 2021). The library was generated by the immunoSEQ multiplex PCR assay. TCRdb holds this immuneACCESS table with in-frame rearrangements only. Some clones are missing; in checked studies, unresolved V genes explain under half, and the rest has no known cause. The table for this sample lists about 50,000 clones; around 89% of them were counted only once. The top ten clones comprise 20% of the sample. The source material was peripheral blood. Receptors originate from a human donor in a cohort sampled during active COVID-19.

The V call is TRBV5-1, the J call TRBJ2-5; D unresolved. V gave up 7 bases and J gave up 2 bases, with 18 bases separating them. Germline loops: CDR1 SGHRS, CDR2 YFSETQ. The CDR3 runs to 15 residues. CDR3: CASVPLAASQETQYF. The DNA of the CDR3 is TGCGCCAGCGTCCCGTTGGCGGCCTCGCAAGAGACCCAGTACTTC.

The V call is TRBV9, the J call TRBJ2-2; 7 bases map to TRBD1. The CDR3 covers 16 residues. Germline CDR1 reads SGDLS; CDR2 reads YYNGEE. Trimming cost V 4 bases and J 0 bases; bases outside gene matches: 6. CDR3 in DNA: TGTGCCAGCAGCCCAAGGGGGCGGCCGAACACCGGGGAGCTGTTTTTT. Translation gives CASSPRGRPNTGELFF.

The rearrangement uses TRBV5-1 and TRBJ2-3, with D possibly matching TRBD2 (5 bases). The CDR3 has 13 amino acids. V lost 2 bases to trimming and J lost 3 bases, with 7 bases between them. Germline V CDR1 and CDR2: SGHRS, YFSETQ. CDR3 in DNA: TGCGCCAGCAGCTTAACTAGAACAGATACGCAGTATTTT. Amino acids: CASSLTRTDTQYF.

This chain uses TRBV6-5 with TRBJ2-3, with TRBD2 matching 7 bases. This CDR3 comprises 15 residues. CDR1 and CDR2 (germline): MNHEY, SVGAGI. The V gene end was trimmed by 7 bases and the J gene end by 2 bases; junction bases not matched to a gene: 9. The DNA of the CDR3 is TGTGCCAGCAAAACCAGCGGGGTTAACACAGATACGCAGTATTTT. It specifies CASKTSGVNTDTQYF.

The V call is TRBV29-1, the J call TRBJ1-1, with D perhaps TRBD1 (5 bases). V gave up 8 bases and J gave up 1 base, with 14 bases separating them. CDR1 and CDR2 (germline): SQVTM, ANQGSEA. This CDR3 has 13 amino acids. The CDR3 sequence: CSTVLRGNTEAFF. CDR3 nucleotides: TGCAGCACCGTACTAAGGGGGAACACTGAAGCTTTCTTT.

The rearrangement links TRBV12-5 to TRBJ1-1, with D unresolved. Germline V gives CDR1 LGHNT, CDR2 FRNRAP. This CDR3 contains 13 residues. The V and J ends lost 3 bases and 10 bases respectively, with 15 bases between them. CDR3 sequence (DNA): TGTGCTAGTGGTTTAGATTCGTCGGCAGGAGCTTTCTTT. It yields the protein CASGLDSSAGAFF.